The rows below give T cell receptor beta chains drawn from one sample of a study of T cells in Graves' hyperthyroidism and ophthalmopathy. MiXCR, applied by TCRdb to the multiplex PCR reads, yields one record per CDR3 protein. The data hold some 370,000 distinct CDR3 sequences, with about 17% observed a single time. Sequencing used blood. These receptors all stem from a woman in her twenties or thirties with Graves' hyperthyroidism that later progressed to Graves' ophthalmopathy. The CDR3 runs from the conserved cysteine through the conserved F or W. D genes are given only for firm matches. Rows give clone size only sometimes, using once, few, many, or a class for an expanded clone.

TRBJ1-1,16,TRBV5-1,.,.,CASSLASGGWVTEAFF,TGCGCCAGCAGCTTGGCTTCCGGGGGATGGGTCACTGAAGCTTTCTTT
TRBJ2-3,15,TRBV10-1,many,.,CASSAIRGSTDTQYF,TGCGCCAGCAGTGCCATCCGGGGAAGCACAGATACGCAGTATTTT
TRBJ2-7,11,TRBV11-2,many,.,CASSLVYEQYF,TGTGCCAGCAGCTTAGTTTACGAGCAGTACTTC
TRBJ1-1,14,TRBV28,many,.,CASSNTGWDTEAFF,TGTGCCAGCAGTAATACAGGGTGGGACACTGAAGCTTTCTTT
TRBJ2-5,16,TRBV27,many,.,CASSSGFPGFGETQYF,TGTGCCAGCAGTTCGGGTTTCCCCGGGTTTGGGGAGACCCAGTACTTC
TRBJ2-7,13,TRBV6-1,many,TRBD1,CAGGTGQPYEQYF,TGTGCCGGAGGGACAGGACAACCCTACGAGCAGTACTTC
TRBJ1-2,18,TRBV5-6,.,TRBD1,CASSLEGQGGPLNYGYTF,TGTGCCAGCAGCTTGGAAGGGCAGGGGGGACCCCTAAACTATGGCTACACCTTC
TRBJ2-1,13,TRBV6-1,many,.,CASRPFRDNEQFF,TGTGCCAGCAGGCCCTTCAGAGACAATGAGCAGTTCTTC
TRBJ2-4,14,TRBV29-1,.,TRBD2,CSVNQGLPGDIQYF,TGCAGCGTCAATCAGGGACTACCCGGGGACATTCAGTACTTC
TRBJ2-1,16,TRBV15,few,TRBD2,CATSRGVAGVGNEQFF,TGTGCCACCAGCAGAGGTGTGGCGGGAGTGGGGAATGAGCAGTTCTTC
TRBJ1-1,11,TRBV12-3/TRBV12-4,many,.,CASSLWTEAFF,TGTGCCAGCAGTTTGTGGACTGAAGCTTTCTTT
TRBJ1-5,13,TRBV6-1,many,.,CASSERGNQPQHF,TGTGCCAGCAGTGAAAGGGGGAATCAGCCCCAGCATTTT
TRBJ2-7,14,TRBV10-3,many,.,CAISAYRDTYEQYF,TGTGCCATCAGTGCGTACAGGGACACCTACGAGCAGTACTTC
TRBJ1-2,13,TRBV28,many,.,CASSLVTDYGYTF,TGTGCCAGCAGTTTAGTGACGGACTATGGCTACACCTTC
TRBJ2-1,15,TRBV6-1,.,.,CASSEDRVSYNEQFF,TGTGCCAGCAGTGAAGACAGGGTCTCCTACAATGAGCAGTTCTTC
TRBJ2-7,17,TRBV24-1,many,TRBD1,CATSDSNRDRQLHEQYF,TGTGCCACCAGTGACTCTAACCGGGACAGGCAACTCCACGAGCAGTACTTC
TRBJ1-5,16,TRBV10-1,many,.,CASTSCRGNSNQPQHF,TGCGCCAGCACGTCGTGCAGGGGCAATAGCAATCAGCCCCAGCATTTT
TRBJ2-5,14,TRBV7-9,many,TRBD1,CASSSGTGQETQYF,TGTGCCAGCAGCTCGGGGACAGGGCAAGAGACCCAGTACTTC
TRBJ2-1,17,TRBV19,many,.,CASSALLLTSSYNEQFF,TGTGCCAGTAGTGCGTTACTCCTCACGAGCTCCTACAATGAGCAGTTCTTC
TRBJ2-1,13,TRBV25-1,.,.,CASSVSGLDEQFF,TGTGCCAGCAGTGTTTCGGGGCTGGATGAGCAGTTCTTC